A selection of T cell receptor beta chains follows, all from one sample in a study of post-analysis software for immune sequencing data. TCRdb reanalysed the PCR reads using MiXCR and keeps one entry per CDR3 protein. In the table there are about 820,000 distinct CDR3 sequences, approximately 53% of which are singletons. The sequenced sample consisted of blood. Receptor source: a girl between 5 and 17 years old with multiple sclerosis. Both conserved end residues are part of each CDR3. The order of the fields is D gene, J gene, clone size, V gene, CDR3 DNA, CDR3 protein. A D gene is named only where the DNA matches it firmly. Only some rows state a clone size, as once, few, many or a class for expanded clones.

TRBD1 TRBJ1-4 - TRBV29-1 TGCAGCGGAACCGACAGGGGGGAACTGTTTTTT CSGTDRGELFF
- TRBJ1-2 few TRBV7-2 TGTGCCAGCAGCTTAGTGGGTGGGCGTGATGGCTACACCTTC CASSLVGGRDGYTF
- TRBJ2-7 - TRBV10-3 TGTGCCATCAGTGAGTCGGGGAGCGAAAGCTCCTACGAGCAGTACTTC CAISESGSESSYEQYF
TRBD1 TRBJ2-7 few TRBV6-1 TGTGCCGGCGGATCTACGTTGGGGACAGCTATCCACGAGCAGTACTTC CAGGSTLGTAIHEQYF
TRBD2 TRBJ2-3 - TRBV4-2 TGTGCCAGCAGCCAAGAGGGGACTAGCGGGATTACCAGCACAGATACGCAGTATTTT CASSQEGTSGITSTDTQYF
- TRBJ1-2 few TRBV25-1 TGTGCCAGCAGAAATCGAAACTATGGCTACACCTTC CASRNRNYGYTF
- TRBJ2-1 - TRBV7-3 TGTGCCAGCAGCATGATTACCGGACCCTACAATGAGCAGTTCTTC CASSMITGPYNEQFF
TRBD1 TRBJ1-2 few TRBV29-1 TGCAGCGTTAAGGGGACAGAAGCTAACTATGGCTACACCTTC CSVKGTEANYGYTF
- TRBJ2-3 few TRBV9 TGTGCCAGCCGCCGAGGAGCCAGCACAGATACGCAGTATTTT CASRRGASTDTQYF
- TRBJ1-1 - TRBV29-1 TGCAGCGTCGACCCCCGTACGAACCTGTATACTGAAGCTTTCTTT CSVDPRTNLYTEAFF
TRBD1 TRBJ1-2 - TRBV27 TGTGCCAGCAGTGCTCTCGTCAGGGGGCCAAGTGGCTACACCTTC CASSALVRGPSGYTF
- TRBJ1-2 - TRBV29-1 TGCAGCTGGGTGACGCCTTATGGCTACACCTTC CSWVTPYGYTF
TRBD2 TRBJ2-7 - TRBV12-3/TRBV12-4 TGTGCCAGCAGTTACGACCCGGGACTAGCGGGAGTTAAGCAGTACTTC CASSYDPGLAGVKQYF
TRBD1 TRBJ2-5 - TRBV7-9 TGTGCCAGCAGCTCTCCCGGGACAGGACCGGGTGAGACCCAGTACTTC CASSSPGTGPGETQYF
- TRBJ1-2 - TRBV12-5 TGTGCTAGTGGTCCCCCCTCTTGGAGAGGGGGAGGTAGCTATGGCTACACCTTC CASGPPSWRGGGSYGYTF
- TRBJ2-1 few TRBV5-1 TGCGCCAGCAGCTACGTAGCGGCAAATGAGCAGTTCTTC CASSYVAANEQFF
TRBD2 TRBJ2-3 - TRBV7-9 TGTGCCAGCAGCTTAAGGCCGTCTAGCGGGAGGACAGATACGCAGTATTTT CASSLRPSSGRTDTQYF
- TRBJ2-3 once TRBV29-1 TGCAGCGTTGAGGGGCTGTCGGGCGGGACAGATACGCAGTATTTT CSVEGLSGGTDTQYF
- TRBJ2-5 - TRBV20-1 TGCAGTGGGACACCCCGGGGCCTCAGATTGGAGACCCAGTACTTC CSGTPRGLRLETQYF
TRBD2 TRBJ2-3 - TRBV12-3/TRBV12-4 TGTGCCAGCAGTCCGGGACTAGCGGGGGGGCATACGCAGTATTTT CASSPGLAGGHTQYF
- TRBJ1-1 - TRBV7-3 TGTGCCAGCAGCTATCAGGCTGGGGGGAACACTGAAGCTTTCTTT CASSYQAGGNTEAFF
TRBD1 TRBJ1-5 - TRBV20-1 TGCAGTGCTAGAGAGGACAGGGAGGGGAAGCCCCAGCATTTT CSAREDREGKPQHF
TRBD2 TRBJ2-3 once TRBV7-2 TGTGCCAGCAGCTGGTTCGGGGGAGGGCGAGCGGATACGCAGTATTTT CASSWFGGGRADTQYF
- TRBJ2-2 - TRBV20-1 TGCAGTGCTAGCACAAATCTTAACACCGGGGAGCTGTTTTTT CSASTNLNTGELFF
- TRBJ2-3 few TRBV7-2 TGTGCCAGCAGCTTAGCTGGGGGGAGAGGCGCCGATACGCAGTATTTT CASSLAGGRGADTQYF
- TRBJ1-4 - TRBV29-1 TGCAGCGTTCGGCAGGGTGGGGCTAATGAAAAACTGTTTTTT CSVRQGGANEKLFF
- TRBJ2-5 - TRBV5-6 TGTGCCAGCAGCCCCCTATTTAGCGGACAAGAGACCCAGTACTTC CASSPLFSGQETQYF
- TRBJ2-7 few TRBV6-4 TGTGCCAGCAGTGAACAGAGCTCCTACGAGCAGTACTTC CASSEQSSYEQYF
- TRBJ1-1 - TRBV30 TGTGCCTGGAGTGTAACCGGCCTACCGAACACTGAAGCTTTCTTT CAWSVTGLPNTEAFF
TRBD1 TRBJ2-3 - TRBV5-6 TGTGCCAGCAGCTTGGAGACAGGGTCAGGAGATACGCAGTATTTT CASSLETGSGDTQYF
TRBD2 TRBJ2-5 - TRBV29-1 TGCAGCGTTGAAGACACGGGGACTAGCGGGTCCACCCAGTACTTC CSVEDTGTSGSTQYF
- TRBJ1-1 few TRBV10-3 TGTGCCACCGCCGGGGGCACTGAAGCTTTCTTT CATAGGTEAFF
TRBD2 TRBJ2-7 once TRBV24-1 TGTGCCACCAGTGCACCTAGGGGGACTAGCGGGACCTACGAGCAGTACTTC CATSAPRGTSGTYEQYF
TRBD2 TRBJ2-5 few TRBV28 TGTGCCAGCGGATGGACTAGCGGGGGGGGGACCCAGTACTTC CASGWTSGGGTQYF
- TRBJ1-5 - TRBV6-5 TGTGCCAGCAGCCAAGGACAGAATAGCAATCAGCCCCAGCATTTT CASSQGQNSNQPQHF
- TRBJ1-4 - TRBV3-1 TGTGCCAGCAGCCAAGACAGACTCAGAGGGAATAATGAAAAACTGTTTTTT CASSQDRLRGNNEKLFF
- TRBJ2-1 few TRBV20-1 TGCAGTGCTGGGGCTTACAATGAGCAGTTCTTC CSAGAYNEQFF
TRBD1 TRBJ2-7 few TRBV12-3/TRBV12-4 TGTGCCAGCAGTGACGGGGACAGGAGGACCTACGAGCAGTACTTC CASSDGDRRTYEQYF
- TRBJ1-4 - TRBV5-1 TGCGCCAGCAGTCTAAATCCACCGTCAACTAATGAAAAACTGTTTTTT CASSLNPPSTNEKLFF
TRBD2 TRBJ2-7 once TRBV12-5 TGTGCTAGTGGTTTGTACCTCGGGACTAGCGGGAGGGCCAGGATTTCCTACAATGAGCAGTACTTC CASGLYLGTSGRARISYNEQYF
- TRBJ2-7 few TRBV20-1 TGCAGTGCTAGTAAGGCGGGCACTGGCTACGAGCAGTACTTC CSASKAGTGYEQYF
TRBD1 TRBJ1-2 few TRBV9 TGTGCCAGCAGCGGAGACAGGGGCTATGGCTACACCTTC CASSGDRGYGYTF
TRBD1 TRBJ1-2 few TRBV12-3/TRBV12-4 TGTGCCAGCAGGGAACAGGGGGGATTGGGCTACACCTTC CASREQGGLGYTF
TRBD1 TRBJ2-3 few TRBV12-3/TRBV12-4 TGTGCCAGCAGTTTAGTCGGGACAGCTAGCACAGATACGCAGTATTTT CASSLVGTASTDTQYF
- TRBJ2-7 few TRBV20-1 TGCAGTGCTAGAGATCCGGGGAATGACTACGAGCAGTACTTC CSARDPGNDYEQYF
- TRBJ2-7 - TRBV12-3/TRBV12-4 TGTGCCAGCAGTTTAGGACTGTGGGAGGAGCAGTACTTC CASSLGLWEEQYF
- TRBJ1-1 - TRBV20-1 TGCAGTGCTAGAGTTGGTGGTACCTCAACTGAAGCTTTCTTT CSARVGGTSTEAFF
TRBD1 TRBJ1-5 - TRBV6-1 TGTGCCAGCAGCGACCTGGGGACAGGCGAATATAGCAATCAGCCCCAGCATTTT CASSDLGTGEYSNQPQHF
TRBD1 TRBJ1-2 few TRBV27 TGTGCCAGCATGACAGGGGGCGCGAGTGGCTACACCTTC CASMTGGASGYTF
- TRBJ2-1 - TRBV4-2 TGTGCCAGCAGCCAAGATATTAGCGGCCAGCCCTCGTACAATGAGCAGTTCTTC CASSQDISGQPSYNEQFF
TRBD2 TRBJ2-7 - TRBV20-1 TGCAGTGCTAGAGGTCAGGGAGGGCCCTACGAGCAGTACTTC CSARGQGGPYEQYF